The source of this TCR beta chain is a study of T cell repertoires in cytomegalovirus infection. Study as a whole: HLA-B-restricted CMV epitopes that are well studied were used alongside recently identified HLA-C-restricted ones. Both CMV infection and a matching HLA type were indicated by public TCR beta signatures. General study points: In two of eight donors, the top clonotype was HLA-C-restricted CMV-specific. Summed frequency of public TCR beta families distinguished CMV carriers with the relevant HLA.

V was shortened by 5 bases and J by 2 bases, with 17 bases between the two germline ends. The germline V gene encodes CDR1 SGHVS and CDR2 FQNEAQ. This CDR3 has 16 residues. This clonotype came up a few times. Its antigen remains unidentified. From the reads, TCRdb called clonotypes with MiXCR, one entry per CDR3 protein. The table includes around 500,000 distinct CDR3 sequences, more than 40% detected once. The TCR comes from a human donor in good health (CMV status not recorded). Some clones in this sample may be carry-over from other donors' samples. This chain links TRBV7-8 with TRBJ2-3; unclear D gene. This sample comprised cultured PBMCs, obtained from culture after CMV antigen stimulation. CDR3 sequence: CASSPSGWATTDTQYF. The CDR3 DNA reads as TGTGCCAGCAGCCCCAGTGGTTGGGCGACCACAGATACGCAGTATTTT.